This T cell receptor beta chain is drawn from a study of T-cell reconstitution after alpha-beta-depleted transplantation in children. This CDR3 spans 15 amino acids. The trim removed 5 bases at V and 8 bases at J, leaving 6 bases unmatched. CDR1 is SGHTA, CDR2 FQGNSA, per germline. Study observations and caveats: One year post-transplant, T-cell counts and diversity were largely derived from T cells produced anew.

Using unique molecular identifiers, the investigators prepared the TCRbeta library. From the PCR reads, TCRdb called clonotypes with MiXCR, one entry per CDR3 protein. Altogether about 900,000 distinct CDR3 sequences are present, roughly 29% being singletons, with the ten largest covering 28%. Details on this clonotype: The antigen remains unidentified.

The sequence came from a boy in the first two years of life who had a stem cell transplant for SCID, so the T cells may come from the graft donor. The material was PBMCs, mostly from graft donor cells, obtained 360 days after TCRalphabeta/CD19-depleted stem cell transplant. The J gene is TRBJ2-3, the V gene TRBV7-2; 14 bases map to TRBD2. Here the CDR3 DNA reads TGTGCCAGCAGCCCTGACGGACTAGCGGGAGGTACGCAGTATTTT. This gives the protein CASSPDGLAGGTQYF.